This entry is about one TCR beta chain. The sample originates from a study of shared clonotypes between healthy human individuals. Some clones are missing from TCRdb's copy, which holds only in-frame ones; the method was immunoSEQ multiplex PCR. Of nearly 500,000 clones in the sample, 76% are singletons; the top ten hold approximately 13%. Germline-derived CDR1 and CDR2 are SGHNT and YYREEE (reference sequence). The CDR3 spans 14 residues. V lost 4 bases to trimming and J lost 2 bases, with 11 bases between them. The genes are TRBV5-4 and TRBJ2-3; a weak D match, TRBD1 (6 bases). Sequencing was done on a sample of PBMCs. The origin of this receptor is a middle-aged woman in good health. Some clones in this sample may be carry-over from other donors' samples. The CDR3 nucleotides read TGTGCCAGCAGCCCGGGACAACTCACAGATACGCAGTATTTT. It encodes CASSPGQLTDTQYF.